What follows describes a single T cell receptor beta chain. Its antigen remains unidentified. The record originates from a study of healthy donors' naive CD4 and CD8 T cells. Study-wide results and caveats: Bulk sequencing left alpha and beta chains unpaired.

Each TCR library used around 500 ng of total RNA and a linear amplification protocol. TCRdb itself ran the reads through MiXCR, one entry per CDR3 protein. The sample holds about 180,000 distinct CDR3 sequences, around 80% seen once. This clonotype was obtained from a pool of human donors in good health; the sample pools cells from several healthy donors. Material: naive CD4+ and CD8+ T cells sorted from blood, pooled from several donors.

The CDR3 here is CASSVRGDQPQHF. Written as DNA, the CDR3 is TGTGCCAGCAGTGTTAGGGGCGACCAGCCCCAGCATTTT. The chain uses TRBV6-1 and TRBJ1-5; perhaps TRBD1 as D (5 bases). This CDR3 spans 13 amino acids. Trimming took 4 bases from V and 7 from J, leaving 11 bases between them. Per germline, CDR1 MNHNS and CDR2 SASEGT.